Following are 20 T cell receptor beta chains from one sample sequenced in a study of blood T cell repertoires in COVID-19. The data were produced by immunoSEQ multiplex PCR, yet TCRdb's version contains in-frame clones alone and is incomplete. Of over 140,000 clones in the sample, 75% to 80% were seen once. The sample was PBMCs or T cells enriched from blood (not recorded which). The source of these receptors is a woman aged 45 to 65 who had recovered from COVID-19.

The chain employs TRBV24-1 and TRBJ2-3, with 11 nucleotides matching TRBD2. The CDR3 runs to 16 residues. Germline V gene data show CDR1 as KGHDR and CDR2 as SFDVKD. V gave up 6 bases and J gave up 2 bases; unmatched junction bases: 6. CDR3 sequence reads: CATSNPSGRPTDTQYF. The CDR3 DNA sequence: TGTGCCACCAGTAACCCTAGCGGGAGGCCCACAGATACGCAGTATTTT.

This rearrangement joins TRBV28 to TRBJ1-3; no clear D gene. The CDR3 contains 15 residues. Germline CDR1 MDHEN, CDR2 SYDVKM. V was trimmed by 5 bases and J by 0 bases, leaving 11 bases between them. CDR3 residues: CASSRGLNSGNTIYF. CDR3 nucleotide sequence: TGTGCCAGCAGTCGGGGATTGAACTCTGGAAACACCATATATTTT.

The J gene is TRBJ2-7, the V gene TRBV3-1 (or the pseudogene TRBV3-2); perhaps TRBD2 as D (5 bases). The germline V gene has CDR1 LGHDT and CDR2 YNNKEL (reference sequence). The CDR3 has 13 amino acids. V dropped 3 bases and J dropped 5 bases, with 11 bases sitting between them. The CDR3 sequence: CASSHERAHEQYF. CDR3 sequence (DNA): TGTGCCAGCAGCCACGAGAGGGCTCACGAGCAGTACTTC.

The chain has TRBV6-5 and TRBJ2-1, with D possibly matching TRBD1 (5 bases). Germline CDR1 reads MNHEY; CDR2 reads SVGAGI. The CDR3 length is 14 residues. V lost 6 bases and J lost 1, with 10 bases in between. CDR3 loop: CASRQGGSYNEQFF. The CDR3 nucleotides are TGTGCCAGCAGGCAGGGTGGTTCCTACAATGAGCAGTTCTTC.

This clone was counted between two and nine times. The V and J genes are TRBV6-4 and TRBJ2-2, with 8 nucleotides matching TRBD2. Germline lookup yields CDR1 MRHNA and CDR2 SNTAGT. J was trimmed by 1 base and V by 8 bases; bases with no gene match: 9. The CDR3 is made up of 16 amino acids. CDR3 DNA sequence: TGTGCCAGCCATAGGTCCGGGACTAGGAACACCGGGGAGCTGTTTTTT. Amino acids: CASHRSGTRNTGELFF.

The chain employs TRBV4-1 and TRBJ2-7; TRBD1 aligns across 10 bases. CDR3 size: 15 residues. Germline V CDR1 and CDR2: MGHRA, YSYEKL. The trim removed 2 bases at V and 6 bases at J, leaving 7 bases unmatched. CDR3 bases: TGCGCCAGCAGCCAATCCGGGACAGGGGTTTCCGAGCAGTACTTC. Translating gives CASSQSGTGVSEQYF.

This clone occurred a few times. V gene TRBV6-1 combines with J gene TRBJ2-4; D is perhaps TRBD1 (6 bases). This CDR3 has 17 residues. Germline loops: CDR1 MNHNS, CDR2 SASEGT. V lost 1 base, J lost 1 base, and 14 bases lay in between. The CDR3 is CASSEDQGWLAKNIQYF. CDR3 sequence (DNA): TGTGCCAGCAGTGAAGACCAGGGGTGGCTGGCCAAAAACATTCAGTACTTC.

The CDR3 sequence is CASSRQGSGNTIYF. DNA for the CDR3: TGTGCCAGCAGTCGACAGGGAAGTGGAAACACCATATATTTT. This rearrangement joins TRBV2 to TRBJ1-3; TRBD1 aligns across 7 bases. Germline trimming cut 5 bases from V and 3 bases from J; bases unmatched to any gene: 4. The CDR3 sequence is 14 residues long. CDR1 and CDR2 from the germline V gene are SNHLY and FYNNEI.

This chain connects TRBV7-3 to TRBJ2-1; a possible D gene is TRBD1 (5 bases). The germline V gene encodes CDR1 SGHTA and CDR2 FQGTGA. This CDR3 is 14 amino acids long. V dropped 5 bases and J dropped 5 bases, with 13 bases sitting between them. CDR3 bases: TGTGCCAGCAGCCGAGGAGACAGAGACAATGAGCAGTTCTTC. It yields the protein CASSRGDRDNEQFF.

The CDR3 protein is CASSQGAERNTEAFF. As DNA, the CDR3 is TGTGCCAGCAGCCAAGGCGCGGAACGGAACACTGAAGCTTTCTTT. The chain couples TRBV3-1 (or the pseudogene TRBV3-2) to TRBJ1-1; no firm D call. The CDR3 is 15 amino acids. Germline V gene lookup returns CDR1 LGHDT and CDR2 YNNKEL (reference sequence). V was clipped by 1 base and J by 1 base, with 10 bases between them.

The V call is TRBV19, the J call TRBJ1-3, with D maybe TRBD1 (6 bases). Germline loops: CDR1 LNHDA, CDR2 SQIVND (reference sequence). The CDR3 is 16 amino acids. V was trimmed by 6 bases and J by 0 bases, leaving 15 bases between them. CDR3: CASSSRRTVSGNTIYF. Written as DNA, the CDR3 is TGTGCCAGTAGCTCCCGGAGGACAGTCTCTGGAAACACCATATATTTT.

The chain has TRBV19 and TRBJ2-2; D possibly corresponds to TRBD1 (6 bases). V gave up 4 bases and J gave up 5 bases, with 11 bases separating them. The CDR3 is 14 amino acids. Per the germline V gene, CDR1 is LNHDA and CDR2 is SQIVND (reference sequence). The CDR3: CASSNRDRTGELFF. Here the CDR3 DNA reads TGTGCCAGTAGTAACAGGGATCGAACCGGGGAGCTGTTTTTT.

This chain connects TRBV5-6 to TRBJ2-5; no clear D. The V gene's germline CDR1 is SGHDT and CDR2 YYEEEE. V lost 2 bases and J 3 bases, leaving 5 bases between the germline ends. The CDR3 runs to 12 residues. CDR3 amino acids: CASSLTEETQYF. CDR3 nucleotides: TGTGCCAGCAGCTTAACGGAAGAGACCCAGTACTTC.

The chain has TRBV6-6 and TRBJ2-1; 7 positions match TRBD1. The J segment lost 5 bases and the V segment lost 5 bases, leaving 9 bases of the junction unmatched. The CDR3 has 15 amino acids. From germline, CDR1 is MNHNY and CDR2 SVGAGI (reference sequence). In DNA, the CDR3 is TGTGCCAGCAGTCCCAGACAGGGAAATAACAATGAGCAGTTCTTC. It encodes CASSPRQGNNNEQFF.

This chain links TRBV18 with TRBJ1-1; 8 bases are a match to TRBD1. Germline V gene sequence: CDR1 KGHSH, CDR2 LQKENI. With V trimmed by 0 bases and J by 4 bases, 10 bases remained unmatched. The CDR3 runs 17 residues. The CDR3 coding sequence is TGTGCCAGCTCACCACCGGGTCCAGGGGGCCGCGGCACTGAAGCTTTCTTT. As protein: CASSPPGPGGRGTEAFF. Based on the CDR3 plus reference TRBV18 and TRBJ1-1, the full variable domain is NAGVMQNPRHLVRRRGQEARLRCSPMKGHSHVYWYRQLPEEGLKFMVYLQKENIIDESGMPKERFSAEFPKEGPSILRIQQVVRGDSAAYFCASSPPGPGGRGTEAFFGQGTRLTVV.

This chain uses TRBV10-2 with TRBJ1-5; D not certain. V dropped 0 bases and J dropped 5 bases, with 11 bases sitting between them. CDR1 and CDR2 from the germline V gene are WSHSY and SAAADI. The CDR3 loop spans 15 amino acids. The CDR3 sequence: CASSESRAGHQPQHF. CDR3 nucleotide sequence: TGCGCCAGCAGTGAGTCGAGGGCAGGACATCAGCCCCAGCATTTT.

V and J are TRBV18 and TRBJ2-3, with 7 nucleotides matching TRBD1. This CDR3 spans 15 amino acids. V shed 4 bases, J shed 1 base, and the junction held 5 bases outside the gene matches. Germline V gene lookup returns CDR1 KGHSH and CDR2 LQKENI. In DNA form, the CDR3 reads TGTGCCAGCTCACTAATTGGGACAGGCACAGATACGCAGTATTTT. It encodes CASSLIGTGTDTQYF. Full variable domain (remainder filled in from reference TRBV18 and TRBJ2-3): NAGVMQNPRHLVRRRGQEARLRCSPMKGHSHVYWYRQLPEEGLKFMVYLQKENIIDESGMPKERFSAEFPKEGPSILRIQQVVRGDSAAYFCASSLIGTGTDTQYFGPGTRLTVL.

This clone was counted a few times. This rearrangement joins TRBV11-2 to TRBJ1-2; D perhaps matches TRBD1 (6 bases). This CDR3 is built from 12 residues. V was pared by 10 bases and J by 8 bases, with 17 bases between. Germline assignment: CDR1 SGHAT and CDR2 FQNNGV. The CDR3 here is CAIQGGINGYTF. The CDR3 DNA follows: TGTGCCATCCAAGGGGGTATTAACGGCTACACCTTC.

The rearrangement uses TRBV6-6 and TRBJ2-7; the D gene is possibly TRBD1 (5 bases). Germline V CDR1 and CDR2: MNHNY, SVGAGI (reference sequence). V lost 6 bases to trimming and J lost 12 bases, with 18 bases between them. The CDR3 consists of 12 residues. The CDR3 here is CASSRRDQGPYF. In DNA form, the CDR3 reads TGTGCCAGCAGCCGAAGAGACCAGGGTCCGTACTTC.

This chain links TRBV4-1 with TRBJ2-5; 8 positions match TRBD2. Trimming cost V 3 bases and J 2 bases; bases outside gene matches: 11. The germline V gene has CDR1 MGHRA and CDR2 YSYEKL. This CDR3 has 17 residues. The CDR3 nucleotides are TGCGCCAGCAGCCAGGGTCGGGGGGGGAACCGACAAGAGACCCAGTACTTC. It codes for CASSQGRGGNRQETQYF.